These T cell receptor beta chains were read from a single sample in a study of blood T cell repertoires in COVID-19. Method: immunoSEQ multiplex PCR; TCRdb's copy keeps in-frame clones and lacks some. The sample includes 250,000 to 300,000 clones, 83% seen only once; the top ten take about 5%. Sequencing was done on a sample of peripheral blood. The source of these receptors is a man aged 55 to 70 who had recovered from COVID-19. Each CDR3 is given with its conserved first and last residue. D genes are given only for firm matches. Clone size is stated in some rows and not others, as once, few, many or a class when expanded.

d_call	v_call	clone_size	j_call	cdr3_nt	cdr3_aa
-	TRBV6-2/TRBV6-3	-	TRBJ2-5	TGTGCCAGCAGTTACTCGGGGCAGGGTGAGCAAGAGACCCAGTACTTC	CASSYSGQGEQETQYF
-	TRBV18	-	TRBJ2-7	TGTGCCAGCTCAAACACAGCCTACGAGCAGTACTTC	CASSNTAYEQYF
-	TRBV3-1/TRBV3-2	-	TRBJ2-6	TGTGCCAGCAGCCAAGTTGGAGGAAACTCTGGGGCCAACGTCCTGACTTTC	CASSQVGGNSGANVLTF
TRBD1	TRBV5-1	-	TRBJ2-2	TGCGCCAGCAGCCAACGGACAGGGACCGGGGAGCTGTTTTTT	CASSQRTGTGELFF
-	TRBV5-5	-	TRBJ1-1	TGTGCCAGCAGCTTGGCGCCAGGGAAGAACACTGAAGCTTTCTTT	CASSLAPGKNTEAFF
-	TRBV7-9	-	TRBJ2-2	TGTGCCAGCAGCTTATACGGGGGAACCGGGGAGCTGTTTTTT	CASSLYGGTGELFF
-	TRBV20-1	many	TRBJ2-5	TGCAGTGCTAGTAGACCGCGAGGGGGTCAAGAGACCCAGTACTTC	CSASRPRGGQETQYF
-	TRBV2	-	TRBJ1-6	TGTGCCAGCAGTGTTCAGGGAGGGTCACCCCTCCACTTT	CASSVQGGSPLHF
TRBD1	TRBV27	-	TRBJ1-6	TGTGCCAGCAGTTCACGACAGGGGATGCCAAATTCACCCCTCCACTTT	CASSSRQGMPNSPLHF
-	TRBV30	-	TRBJ1-3	TGTGCCTGGAGTGTAACCAGGTCTAACTCTGGAAACACCATATATTTT	CAWSVTRSNSGNTIYF
-	TRBV4-2	-	TRBJ1-1	TGTGCCAGCAGCCAATCGACAGGAAGGACTGAAGCTTTCTTT	CASSQSTGRTEAFF
-	TRBV28	-	TRBJ2-7	TGTGCCAGCAGTTTATTGGGCCCCGGCGAGCAGTACTTC	CASSLLGPGEQYF
-	TRBV5-1	-	TRBJ2-2	TGCGCCAGCAGCTTTCTTCGTCGCGGGGCGAACACCGGGGAGCTGTTTTTT	CASSFLRRGANTGELFF
-	TRBV28	-	TRBJ1-5	TGTGCCAGCAGTTCCGTCTCTTTGTGGAGTCAGCCCCAGCATTTT	CASSSVSLWSQPQHF
-	TRBV28	-	TRBJ1-4	TGTGCCAGCACCAGAACAACTAATGAAAAACTGTTTTTT	CASTRTTNEKLFF